These T cell receptor beta chains were read from a single sample in a study of OX40 agonist ivuxolimab in advanced cancers. Repertoires were generated with immunoSEQ multiplex PCR, while TCRdb's copy carries only in-frame clones and drops some. Of around 100,000 clones listed, roughly 90% are singletons. Sample: CD4+ or CD8+ T cells sorted from blood, taken in a trial of the OX40 agonist ivuxolimab. The receptor source for this set is an adult with an advanced solid tumor such as melanoma, head and neck, liver or kidney cancer. Both conserved end residues are part of each CDR3. Each record gives: V gene, CDR3 protein.

v_gene: TRBV29-1; CDR3aa: CSVGYRDSEAFF
v_gene: TRBV6-6; CDR3aa: CASRGDNSYEQYF
v_gene: TRBV11-3; CDR3aa: CASSLFSNTGELFF
v_gene: TRBV2; CDR3aa: CASRPVGQPQHF
v_gene: TRBV5-1; CDR3aa: CASSLSGSGSYEQYF
v_gene: TRBV19; CDR3aa: CASKGTSGFTGELFF
v_gene: TRBV5-1; CDR3aa: CASSLLREGRNEQFF
v_gene: TRBV7-2; CDR3aa: CASGLTERYQETQYF
v_gene: TRBV5-6; CDR3aa: CASSQDSSYEQYF
v_gene: TRBV4-3; CDR3aa: CASSPSGRGLSYGYTF
v_gene: TRBV10-3; CDR3aa: CAISNRGAQETQYF
v_gene: TRBV29-1; CDR3aa: CSVSKRGSVSEQYF
v_gene: TRBV4-2; CDR3aa: CASSHQIAGTNEQFF
v_gene: TRBV19; CDR3aa: CASSMQAVASYEQYF
v_gene: TRBV6-5; CDR3aa: CASSPRDRGHNEQFF
v_gene: TRBV28; CDR3aa: CASSSPQFQPQHF
v_gene: TRBV28; CDR3aa: CASSSTFHSPQHF
v_gene: TRBV19; CDR3aa: CASSIDQGGPYYEQYF
v_gene: TRBV19; CDR3aa: CASSWEGGMGQPQHF
v_gene: TRBV6-1; CDR3aa: CASSVDVAGGYTF
v_gene: TRBV18; CDR3aa: CASSPQGTVYNEQFF
v_gene: TRBV10-1; CDR3aa: CASSESTLITGELFF
v_gene: TRBV7-9; CDR3aa: CASSIKGTF
v_gene: TRBV19; CDR3aa: CASSPELGREQFF
v_gene: TRBV4-2; CDR3aa: CASSQEWDGQGSF
v_gene: TRBV11-3; CDR3aa: CASSQGQTLYGELFF
v_gene: TRBV18; CDR3aa: CASSPPRTGVTEAFF
v_gene: TRBV6-5; CDR3aa: CASSYSNEKLFF
v_gene: TRBV11-2; CDR3aa: CASSPGGGHYNEQFF
v_gene: TRBV18; CDR3aa: CASSEEPAIYQPQHF